This is a list of T cell receptor beta chains from one sample in a study of blood T cell repertoires in COVID-19. Profiling relied on immunoSEQ multiplex PCR, and the TCRdb table lists in-frame clones only, not all of them. The sample lists 210,000 or so clones; 84% were seen once. The sequenced sample was peripheral blood. Every receptor here comes from a human donor in a cohort sampled during active COVID-19. The CDR3 runs from the conserved cysteine through the conserved F or W. A D gene is named only where the DNA matches it firmly. Some rows have no size entry. The others give once, few or many, or a class for an expanded clone.

size | length | D | J | V | CDR3 | DNA
- | 17 | - | TRBJ2-6 | TRBV2 | CASTEGVFNSGANVLTF | TGTGCCAGCACCGAGGGGGTCTTCAACTCTGGGGCCAACGTCCTGACTTTC
- | 17 | - | TRBJ2-3 | TRBV6-4 | CASSEGALVAGSDTQYF | TGTGCCAGCAGTGAGGGAGCGTTGGTCGCGGGCTCAGATACGCAGTATTTT
- | 16 | - | TRBJ1-1 | TRBV5-1 | CASSRRGLPMNTEAFF | TGCGCCAGCAGCCGAAGGGGCCTTCCTATGAACACTGAAGCTTTCTTT
- | 14 | - | TRBJ1-1 | TRBV4-2 | CASRRDITNTEAFF | TGTGCCAGCAGACGGGACATTACGAACACTGAAGCTTTCTTT
- | 14 | - | TRBJ2-3 | TRBV9 | CASSGGTSTDTQYF | TGTGCCAGCAGCGGGGGGACTAGCACAGATACGCAGTATTTT
few | 11 | - | TRBJ2-3 | TRBV5-6 | CASSVKDTQYF | TGTGCCAGCAGCGTAAAAGATACGCAGTATTTT
- | 15 | TRBD1 | TRBJ2-2 | TRBV6-5 | CASSWDRVLSGELFF | TGTGCCAGCAGTTGGGACAGGGTGTTATCCGGGGAGCTGTTTTTT
- | 14 | TRBD1 | TRBJ2-1 | TRBV29-1 | CSVEEGTGVNEQFF | TGCAGCGTTGAAGAAGGGACAGGGGTCAATGAGCAGTTCTTC
once | 13 | - | TRBJ2-2 | TRBV7-9 | CASSFVVTGELFF | TGTGCCAGCAGCTTCGTAGTGACCGGGGAGCTGTTTTTT
- | 13 | - | TRBJ1-1 | TRBV13 | CASSTGTNTEAFF | TGTGCCAGCAGCACAGGGACCAACACTGAAGCTTTCTTT
- | 13 | TRBD1 | TRBJ2-2 | TRBV29-1 | CSAQGAGTGELFF | TGCAGCGCTCAGGGGGCCGGGACCGGGGAGCTGTTTTTT
- | 14 | - | TRBJ2-7 | TRBV7-2 | CASSPPGGFYEQYF | TGTGCCAGCAGCCCCCCCGGGGGATTCTACGAGCAGTACTTC
- | 16 | TRBD1 | TRBJ2-1 | TRBV3-1/TRBV3-2 | CASSQTTGGSYNEQFF | TGTGCCAGCAGCCAGACGACAGGGGGCTCCTACAATGAGCAGTTCTTC
- | 13 | - | TRBJ1-1 | TRBV29-1 | CSVQGHAEGGAFF | TGCAGCGTCCAAGGACATGCCGAAGGTGGGGCTTTCTTT
- | 14 | - | TRBJ1-5 | TRBV5-6 | CASSLAGTNQPQHF | TGTGCCAGCAGCTTGGCGGGTACCAATCAGCCCCAGCATTTT
few | 12 | - | TRBJ1-3 | TRBV5-1 | CASSLLARPGYF | TGCGCCAGCAGCTTGCTTGCTAGGCCGGGATATTTT
once | 15 | TRBD1 | TRBJ2-1 | TRBV6-5 | CASSYSGDRGNEQFF | TGTGCCAGCAGTTACTCGGGAGACAGGGGCAATGAGCAGTTCTTC
- | 13 | - | TRBJ1-5 | TRBV7-2 | CASSLEGDQPQHF | TGTGCCAGCAGCTTGGAAGGGGATCAGCCCCAGCATTTT
- | 14 | - | TRBJ2-3 | TRBV30 | CAWNPAGSTDTQYF | TGTGCCTGGAACCCTGCGGGAAGCACAGATACGCAGTATTTT
once | 13 | - | TRBJ1-1 | TRBV6-5 | CASTRQIGEVAFF | TGTGCCAGCACAAGACAGATCGGGGAGGTCGCTTTCTTT
few | 14 | - | TRBJ2-3 | TRBV13 | CASSLKAVTDTQYF | TGTGCCAGCAGCTTAAAAGCGGTCACAGATACGCAGTATTTT
once | 16 | - | TRBJ1-5 | TRBV21-1 | CASSLRTGAVGQPQHF | TGTGCCAGCAGCTTGCGGACAGGGGCTGTAGGGCAGCCCCAGCATTTT
once | 14 | - | TRBJ1-5 | TRBV15 | CATSRDLTGPPQHF | TGTGCCACCAGCAGAGACCTCACAGGGCCTCCCCAGCATTTT
- | 18 | TRBD2 | TRBJ2-2 | TRBV28 | CASRPRVSGSPGTGELFF | TGTGCCAGCAGACCCAGGGTTAGCGGGAGCCCTGGTACCGGGGAGCTGTTTTTT
once | 13 | TRBD1 | TRBJ1-6 | TRBV6-5 | CATRDRVNSPLHF | TGTGCCACACGGGACAGGGTGAATTCACCCCTCCACTTT
few | 15 | - | TRBJ1-2 | TRBV3-1/TRBV3-2 | CASSPRYGGGYGYTF | TGTGCCAGCAGCCCAAGGTACGGGGGTGGCTATGGCTACACCTTC
- | 16 | TRBD2 | TRBJ2-1 | TRBV15 | CATSRPPAGTYNEQFF | TGTGCCACCAGCAGACCCCCAGCGGGGACCTACAATGAGCAGTTCTTC
- | 13 | - | TRBJ2-5 | TRBV12-3/TRBV12-4 | CASSLLNVGTQYF | TGTGCCAGCAGTCTATTAAACGTCGGGACCCAGTACTTC
- | 15 | TRBD1 | TRBJ2-5 | TRBV24-1 | CATSDPAGTDLTQYF | TGTGCCACCAGTGATCCCGCCGGGACAGATCTGACCCAGTACTTC
- | 14 | TRBD1 | TRBJ1-2 | TRBV27 | CASSFDRGQYGYTF | TGTGCCAGCAGTTTTGACAGGGGGCAGTATGGCTACACCTTC
- | 15 | TRBD1 | TRBJ1-2 | TRBV19 | CASSGPGQGIGGYTF | TGTGCCAGTAGTGGGCCGGGACAGGGCATCGGTGGCTACACCTTC
- | 11 | - | TRBJ2-7 | TRBV2 | CATEQVYEQYF | TGTGCCACGGAACAGGTCTACGAGCAGTACTTC
- | 14 | - | TRBJ2-5 | TRBV3-1/TRBV3-2 | CASSNEAGQETQYF | TGTGCCAGCAGCAACGAAGCGGGTCAAGAGACCCAGTACTTC
once | 16 | TRBD2 | TRBJ2-2 | TRBV9 | CASSVSLGEGTGELFF | TGTGCCAGCAGCGTATCGTTAGGGGAGGGCACCGGGGAGCTGTTTTTT
- | 16 | TRBD2 | TRBJ2-1 | TRBV5-4 | CASSWGLAASYNEQFF | TGTGCCAGCAGCTGGGGACTAGCGGCTTCCTACAATGAGCAGTTCTTC
- | 15 | - | TRBJ1-4 | TRBV7-9 | CASSLDQSVNEKLFF | TGTGCCAGCAGCTTAGATCAGTCAGTAAATGAAAAACTGTTTTTT
- | 12 | - | TRBJ1-4 | TRBV3-1/TRBV3-2 | CASSPGDEKLFF | TGTGCCAGCAGCCCAGGGGACGAAAAACTGTTTTTT
- | 15 | TRBD2 | TRBJ2-1 | TRBV28 | CASSRSGISYNEQFF | TGTGCCAGCAGTAGGAGCGGGATCTCCTACAATGAGCAGTTCTTC
- | 17 | - | TRBJ2-1 | TRBV21-1 | CASSKVLAGDLSNEQFF | TGTGCCAGCAGCAAAGTTCTAGCGGGAGATCTGTCCAATGAGCAGTTCTTC
- | 17 | - | TRBJ1-6 | TRBV5-1 | CASSLRPLGQENSPLHF | TGCGCCAGCTCCCTTCGACCCCTTGGGCAAGAAAATTCACCCCTCCACTTT
many | 14 | - | TRBJ2-3 | TRBV3-1/TRBV3-2 | CASSQGAFTDTQYF | TGTGCCAGCAGCCAGGGGGCTTTTACAGATACGCAGTATTTT
- | 12 | - | TRBJ2-3 | TRBV7-2 | CASSLLANTQYF | TGTGCCAGCAGCCTGCTTGCGAATACGCAGTATTTT
- | 16 | TRBD1 | TRBJ1-2 | TRBV5-1 | CASSSWRGQGMAGYTF | TGCGCCAGCAGCTCTTGGAGAGGACAGGGGATGGCTGGCTACACCTTC
- | 15 | - | TRBJ2-1 | TRBV4-2 | CASSQARSSYNEQFF | TGTGCCAGCAGCCAAGCGCGAAGCTCCTACAATGAGCAGTTCTTC
- | 13 | TRBD1 | TRBJ2-7 | TRBV30 | CAWNKQGNYEQYF | TGTGCCTGGAACAAACAGGGGAACTACGAGCAGTACTTC
- | 14 | TRBD1 | TRBJ1-1 | TRBV5-1 | CASTGQGMNTEAFF | TGCGCCAGCACCGGACAGGGGATGAACACTGAAGCTTTCTTT